Listed here are 26 T cell receptor beta chains from one sample, sequenced in a study of blood T cell repertoires in COVID-19. Generated by immunoSEQ multiplex PCR, the TCRdb table keeps only in-frame clones and is missing some. The profile shows around 130,000 clones, around 81% of them singletons. The sample comprised peripheral blood. The receptors here all came from a human donor in a cohort sampled during active COVID-19.

Many counts were recorded for this clone. This sequence joins TRBV19 and TRBJ2-7; 7 bases are a match to TRBD2. V lost 3 bases and J lost 3; bases outside the gene matches: 8. Per the germline V gene, CDR1 is LNHDA and CDR2 is SQIVND (reference sequence). This CDR3 is 15 amino acids long. The CDR3 coding sequence is TGTGCCAGTAGTATCCGTGGGGGGGAAGGCTACGAGCAGTACTTC. Protein sequence: CASSIRGGEGYEQYF.

The chain recombines TRBV5-1 with TRBJ2-7; 7 bases are shared with TRBD2. With V trimmed by 0 bases and J by 4 bases, 4 bases remained unmatched. CDR3 length: 14 amino acids. Germline V gene data show CDR1 as SGHRS and CDR2 as YFSETQ. The chain's CDR3 is CASSLAGREYEQYF. CDR3 DNA sequence: TGCGCCAGCAGCTTGGCGGGGAGGGAATACGAGCAGTACTTC.

This clone was picked up a small number of times. The chain couples TRBV3-1 (or the pseudogene TRBV3-2) to TRBJ1-5; perhaps TRBD1 as D (6 bases). The V end lost 1 base, the J end lost 10 bases, and 11 bases lay between the germline ends. The CDR3 is 13 residues long. The germline CDR1 and CDR2 sequences are LGHDT and YNNKEL (reference sequence). The CDR3 reads CASSQGSGTPQHF. The CDR3, as DNA: TGTGCCAGCAGCCAAGGATCGGGGACACCCCAGCATTTT.

This clone has only one observation. The CDR3 region is CASSQEVAGGRETQYF. CDR3 nucleotides: TGCGCCAGCAGCCAAGAAGTGGCGGGGGGTAGGGAGACCCAGTACTTC. The V gene is TRBV4-1, the J gene TRBJ2-5; 8 bases map to TRBD2. The V gene end was trimmed by 0 bases and the J gene end by 5 bases; junction bases not matched to a gene: 8. This CDR3 region has 16 residues. Germline assignment: CDR1 MGHRA and CDR2 YSYEKL.

The gene calls are TRBV9 and TRBJ2-7, with D tentatively TRBD2 (6 bases). This CDR3 has 14 amino acids. Germline V gene data show CDR1 as SGDLS and CDR2 as YYNGEE. With 4 bases removed from V and 2 bases from J, the gap between germline ends came to 13 bases. The CDR3 nucleotides read TGTGCCAGCAGCCCGCTGGGAGGTCCCTACGAGCAGTACTTC. It yields the protein CASSPLGGPYEQYF.

The chain carries TRBV27 and TRBJ2-7; TRBD1 aligns across 10 bases. The J segment lost 3 bases and the V segment lost 1 base, leaving 3 bases of the junction unmatched. Per the germline V gene, CDR1 is MNHEY and CDR2 is SMNVEV (reference sequence). The CDR3 is 15 amino acids. The DNA for the CDR3 is TGTGCCAGCAGTTTATGGGGGACAGGGGACTACGAGCAGTACTTC. It is translated as CASSLWGTGDYEQYF.

This clone showed up just once. The J gene is TRBJ1-6, the V gene TRBV6-6; 8 bases line up with TRBD1. The CDR3 is made up of 14 amino acids. V lost 7 bases, J lost 10 bases, and 9 bases stayed unmatched. Germline CDR1 and CDR2: MNHNY and SVGAGI (reference sequence). This CDR3 reads CASTTGGGGSPLHF. CDR3 in DNA: TGTGCCAGCACTACAGGGGGAGGCGGGTCACCCCTCCACTTT.

The chain couples TRBV11-3 to TRBJ2-5, with 12 bases lining up with TRBD2. V shed 4 bases, J shed 1 base, and the junction held 4 bases outside the gene matches. Germline V lookup: CDR1 SGHNT, CDR2 YENEEA. The CDR3 runs to 16 residues. The CDR3, as DNA: TGTGCCAGCAGCTCAGGACTAGCGGGGCCCCAAGAGACCCAGTACTTC. Translating it yields CASSSGLAGPQETQYF. The full variable domain, completed using reference TRBV11-3 and TRBJ2-5, is EAGVVQSPRYKIIEKKQPVAFWCNPISGHNTLYWYLQNLGQGPELLIRYENEEAVDDSQLPKDRFSAERLKGVDSTLKIQPAELGDSAVYLCASSSGLAGPQETQYFGPGTRLLVL.

About this clone itself: Other DNA sequences in the sample encode the same CDR3. V is TRBV5-1 and J is TRBJ1-1, with 7 bases identical to TRBD1. The CDR3 is 14 residues long. Germline values: CDR1 SGHRS, CDR2 YFSETQ. V lost 3 bases and J lost 1; bases outside the gene matches: 3. The CDR3: CASSSNRGNTEAFF. The CDR3, as DNA: TGCGCCAGCAGCTCGAACAGGGGGAACACTGAAGCTTTCTTT.

The genes are TRBV28 and TRBJ1-2; D call uncertain. The CDR3 is made up of 10 amino acids. Germline CDR1 MDHEN, CDR2 SYDVKM. The CDR3 region is CGAGYYGYTF. In DNA form, the CDR3 reads TGTGGGGCCGGTTATTATGGCTACACCTTC.

V is TRBV6-5 and J is TRBJ1-3, with TRBD1 matching 9 bases. Germline V gene data show CDR1 as MNHEY and CDR2 as SVGAGI. This CDR3 is built from 14 residues. The ends lost 9 bases at V and 4 bases at J; junction bases unmatched: 7. The CDR3 loop is CASRWTGEGNTIYF. The CDR3 bases are TGTGCCAGTAGATGGACAGGGGAAGGAAACACCATATATTTT.

In this sample, this clone turned up once. The chain employs TRBV12-3 or TRBV12-4 and TRBJ1-1; no clear D. V lost 3 bases and J 4 bases, leaving 9 bases between the germline ends. The CDR3 sequence is 13 residues long. DNA of the CDR3: TGTGCCAGCAGTTTTAGTCCGGGCACTGAAGCTTTCTTT. It encodes CASSFSPGTEAFF.

The chain recombines TRBV9 with TRBJ2-7; 9 bases fit TRBD1. There are 17 residues in the CDR3. Germline V lookup: CDR1 SGDLS, CDR2 YYNGEE. V shed 0 bases and J 7 bases; nucleotides not matched to a gene: 14. CDR3 nucleotides: TGTGCCAGCAGCGTAGGAGCGGGACAGGGAGTCGCGGGAGAGCAGTACTTC. Translated, it gives CASSVGAGQGVAGEQYF.

The chain recombines TRBV28 with TRBJ1-3, with a tentative D call TRBD1 (5 bases). Trimming left V 6 bases short and J 5 bases short, with 11 bases between. This CDR3 region has 13 residues. Germline-derived CDR1 and CDR2 are MDHEN and SYDVKM. CDR3 nucleotides: TGTGCCAGCAGGACGGACATGAGAAACACCATATATTTT. This translates into CASRTDMRNTIYF.

This clone has a handful of counts. This chain links TRBV5-1 with TRBJ1-3; D is ambiguous. Per germline, CDR1 SGHRS and CDR2 YFSETQ. This CDR3 is built from 14 residues. The germline V and J ends were trimmed by 0 bases and 0 bases, with 4 bases remaining between them. CDR3 in DNA: TGCGCCAGCAGCTTGGGTCTCTCTGGAAACACCATATATTTT. Translated, it gives CASSLGLSGNTIYF.

The chain carries TRBV24-1 and TRBJ1-3, with 8 bases aligning to TRBD1. The CDR3 is made up of 15 amino acids. Trimming at V came to 3 bases and at J to 0 bases, leaving 0 bases not matched to a gene. CDR1 and CDR2 from the germline V gene are KGHDR and SFDVKD. The CDR3 loop reads CATSDGTGSGNTIYF. The CDR3 DNA reads as TGTGCCACCAGTGATGGGACAGGCTCTGGAAACACCATATATTTT.

This chain connects TRBV5-8 to TRBJ2-5; 7 nucleotides match TRBD1. Trimming removed 4 bases from V and 6 bases from J; junction bases left unmatched: 6. From germline, CDR1 is SGHTS and CDR2 YDEGEE. The CDR3 contains 13 residues. In DNA, the CDR3 is TGTGCCAGCAGCATTGACAGGGTAAAGACCCAGTACTTC. Translation: CASSIDRVKTQYF. Full variable domain (rest looked up from reference TRBV5-8 and TRBJ2-5): EAGVTQSPTHLIKTRGQQATLRCSPISGHTSVYWYQQALGLGLQFLLWYDEGEERNRGNFPPRFSGRQFPNYSSELNVNALELEDSALYLCASSIDRVKTQYFGPGTRLLVL.

This chain links TRBV27 with TRBJ2-2; D is perhaps TRBD2 (6 bases). Looked up from germline, CDR1 is MNHEY and CDR2 is SMNVEV (reference sequence). Trimming took 10 bases from V and 4 from J, leaving 19 bases between them. The CDR3 is 15 residues long. The CDR3 sequence is CATQVRRALTGELFF. The CDR3 DNA is TGTGCCACTCAAGTCCGGAGGGCCCTCACCGGGGAGCTGTTTTTT.

In its sample, this clone was seen once. This chain connects TRBV19 to TRBJ1-1, with a weak D call TRBD1 (5 bases). The germline V and J ends were trimmed by 3 bases and 5 bases, with 13 bases remaining between them. The CDR3 is 14 amino acids. Germline V CDR1 and CDR2: LNHDA, SQIVND (reference sequence). The chain's CDR3 is CASSMEVGGTEAFF. CDR3 coding DNA: TGTGCCAGTAGTATGGAGGTCGGGGGGACTGAAGCTTTCTTT.

Of note for this clone: The sample has other DNA sequences that encode this CDR3 too. The chain has TRBV3-1 (or the pseudogene TRBV3-2) and TRBJ1-1; tentatively, D is TRBD1 (5 bases). In germline, CDR1 is LGHDT, CDR2 YNNKEL (reference sequence). V lost 1 base and J 1 base, leaving 7 bases between the germline ends. The CDR3 has 14 residues. The CDR3 protein is CASSQGGGNTEAFF. The CDR3 nucleotides are TGTGCCAGCAGCCAAGGGGGGGGGAACACTGAAGCTTTCTTT.

The rearrangement links TRBV6-5 to TRBJ1-5, with a tentative D call TRBD1 (6 bases). This CDR3 has 13 residues. Germline CDR1 and CDR2: MNHEY and SVGAGI. The V and J ends lost 6 bases and 3 bases respectively, with 9 bases between them. The CDR3 DNA sequence: TGTGCCAGCAGAACAGGGCACAATCAGCCCCAGCATTTT. This translates into CASRTGHNQPQHF.

The chain uses TRBV4-1 and TRBJ1-4; 7 nucleotides match TRBD1. The CDR3 consists of 15 residues. The V and J ends lost 1 base and 8 bases, in that order; junction bases with no gene match: 7. The V gene's germline CDR1 is MGHRA and CDR2 YSYEKL. The CDR3 region is CASSQADRDEEKLFF. The DNA for the CDR3 is TGCGCCAGCAGCCAAGCTGACAGGGATGAAGAAAAACTGTTTTTT.

V gene TRBV5-6 combines with J gene TRBJ1-2, with 10 bases matching TRBD1. The CDR3 is made up of 14 amino acids. Trimming at V came to 0 bases and at J to 8 bases, leaving 4 bases not matched to a gene. CDR1 is SGHDT, CDR2 YYEEEE, per germline. This chain's CDR3 is CASSLGQGAPGYTF. CDR3 DNA sequence: TGTGCCAGCAGCTTGGGACAGGGGGCGCCCGGCTACACCTTC.

The genes are TRBV10-2 and TRBJ2-1; D might be TRBD1 (5 bases). From germline, CDR1 is WSHSY and CDR2 SAAADI. There are 13 residues in the CDR3. The V end was cut by 0 bases, the J end by 7 bases, with 7 bases between. CDR3 loop: CASSESGRNEQFF. The CDR3 bases are TGCGCCAGCAGTGAGTCGGGGCGGAATGAGCAGTTCTTC.

This sequence joins TRBV18 and TRBJ1-4, with D unclear. In germline, CDR1 is KGHSH, CDR2 LQKENI. This CDR3 has 13 amino acids. V lost 6 bases, J lost 7 bases, and 12 bases lay in between. The CDR3 sequence: CASSPGLGEKLFF. The CDR3 bases are TGTGCCAGCTCTCCTGGACTTGGTGAAAAACTGTTTTTT.

This clone has a handful of counts. The J gene is TRBJ2-7, the V gene TRBV6-2 or TRBV6-3, with 7 bases matching TRBD1. The CDR3 extends over 15 amino acids. J was trimmed by 4 bases and V by 2 bases; bases with no gene match: 8. Germline V gene data show CDR1 as MNHEY and CDR2 as SVGEGT. The chain's CDR3 is CASSYRDRDLYEQYF. The CDR3, as DNA: TGTGCCAGCAGTTACCGGGACAGAGACCTTTACGAGCAGTACTTC.